This TCR beta chain was identified during a study of blood T cell repertoires in COVID-19. Germline loops: CDR1 LNHDA, CDR2 SQIVND (reference sequence). This CDR3 contains 18 residues. Trimming removed 3 bases from V and 4 bases from J, with 22 bases in between. In the original workflow: For nucleated cells, counts were estimated from reference gene primer amplification. TCRdb keeps only in-frame clones here, not all; method: immunoSEQ multiplex PCR. From that table come the V and J calls and clone size; the DNA was used to work out D and trimming. The sample yields approximately 160,000 clones, about nine tenths seen once.

The chain employs TRBV19 and TRBJ1-5; perhaps TRBD1 as D (6 bases). Sequencing was done on a sample of peripheral blood. The clonotype originates from a woman between 65 and 79 years old with acute or convalescent COVID-19. The CDR3 protein is CASSIGGQLLLSNQPQHF. CDR3 nucleotides: TGTGCCAGTAGTATCGGAGGACAGCTTCTTTTGTCAAATCAGCCCCAGCATTTT.